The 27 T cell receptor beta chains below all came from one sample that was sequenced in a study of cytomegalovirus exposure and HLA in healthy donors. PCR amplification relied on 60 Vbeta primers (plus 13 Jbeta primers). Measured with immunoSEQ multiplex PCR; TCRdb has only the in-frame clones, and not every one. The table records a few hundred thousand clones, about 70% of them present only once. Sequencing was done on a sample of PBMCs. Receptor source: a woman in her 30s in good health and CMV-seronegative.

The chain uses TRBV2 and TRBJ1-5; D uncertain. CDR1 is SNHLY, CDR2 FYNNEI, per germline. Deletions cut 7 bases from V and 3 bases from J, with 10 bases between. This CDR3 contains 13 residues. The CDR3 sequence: CASTREDNQPQHF. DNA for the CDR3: TGTGCCAGCACGCGGGAAGACAATCAGCCCCAGCATTTT.

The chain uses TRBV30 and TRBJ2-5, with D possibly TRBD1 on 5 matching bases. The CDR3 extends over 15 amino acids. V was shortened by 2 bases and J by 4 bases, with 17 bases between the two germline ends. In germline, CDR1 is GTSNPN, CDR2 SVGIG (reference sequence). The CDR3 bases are TGTGCCTGGAGTACCGTACAAGGAAGGGGAGAGACCCAGTACTTC. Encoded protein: CAWSTVQGRGETQYF.

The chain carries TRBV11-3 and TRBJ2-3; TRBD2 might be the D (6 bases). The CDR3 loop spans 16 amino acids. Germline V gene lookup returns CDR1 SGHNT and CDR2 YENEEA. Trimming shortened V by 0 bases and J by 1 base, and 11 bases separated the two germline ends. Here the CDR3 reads CASSLDTPSGTDTQYF. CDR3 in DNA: TGTGCCAGCAGCTTAGATACACCTAGCGGCACAGATACGCAGTATTTT.

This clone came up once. In nucleotides, the CDR3 is TGCGCCAGCAGCTTGGGACAGGGTAACTACGAGCAGTACTTC. It yields the protein CASSLGQGNYEQYF. J is TRBJ2-5 and V is TRBV5-1, with 7 bases lining up with TRBD1. The DNA end is a closer match to TRBJ2-7, so the J assignment may be wrong. Germline V CDR1 and CDR2: SGHRS, YFSETQ. The CDR3 extends over 14 amino acids.

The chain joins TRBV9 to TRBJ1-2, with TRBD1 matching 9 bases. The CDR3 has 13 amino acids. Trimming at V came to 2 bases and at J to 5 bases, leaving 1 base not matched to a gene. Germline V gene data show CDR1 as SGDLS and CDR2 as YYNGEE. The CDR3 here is CASSVGTGYGYTF. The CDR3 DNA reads TGTGCCAGCAGCGTGGGGACAGGGTATGGCTACACCTTC.

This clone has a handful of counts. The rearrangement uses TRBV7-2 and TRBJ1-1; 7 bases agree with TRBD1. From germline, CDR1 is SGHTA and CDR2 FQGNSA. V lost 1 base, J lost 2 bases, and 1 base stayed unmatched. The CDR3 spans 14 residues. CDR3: CASSLEGANTEAFF. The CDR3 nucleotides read TGTGCCAGCAGCTTAGAGGGGGCAAACACTGAAGCTTTCTTT.

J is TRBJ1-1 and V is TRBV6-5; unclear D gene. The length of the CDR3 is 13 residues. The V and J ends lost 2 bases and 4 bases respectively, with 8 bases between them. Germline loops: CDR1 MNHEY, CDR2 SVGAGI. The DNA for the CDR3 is TGTGCCAGCAGTTACGGCGAGGGCACTGAAGCTTTCTTT. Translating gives CASSYGEGTEAFF.

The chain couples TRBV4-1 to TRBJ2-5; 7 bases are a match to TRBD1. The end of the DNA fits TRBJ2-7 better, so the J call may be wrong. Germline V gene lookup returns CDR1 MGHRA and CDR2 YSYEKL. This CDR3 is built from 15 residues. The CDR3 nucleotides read TGCGCCAGCAGCCAAGGGAACAGGGGAATCTACGAGCAGTACTTC. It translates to CASSQGNRGIYEQYF.

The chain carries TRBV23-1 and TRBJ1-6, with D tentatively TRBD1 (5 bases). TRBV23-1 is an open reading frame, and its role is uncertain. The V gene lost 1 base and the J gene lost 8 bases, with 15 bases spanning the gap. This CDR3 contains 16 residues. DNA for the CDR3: TGCGCCAGCAGTCAATACATTCCGGGGGTTTATTCACCCCTCCACTTT. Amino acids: CASSQYIPGVYSPLHF.

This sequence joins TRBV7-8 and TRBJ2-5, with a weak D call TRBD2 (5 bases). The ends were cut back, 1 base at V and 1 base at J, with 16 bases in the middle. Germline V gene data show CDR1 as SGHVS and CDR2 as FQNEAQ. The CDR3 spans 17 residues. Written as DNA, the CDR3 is TGTGCCAGCAGCTTAGAGAGGCTAGCAAAGCCCCAAGAGACCCAGTACTTC. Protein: CASSLERLAKPQETQYF.

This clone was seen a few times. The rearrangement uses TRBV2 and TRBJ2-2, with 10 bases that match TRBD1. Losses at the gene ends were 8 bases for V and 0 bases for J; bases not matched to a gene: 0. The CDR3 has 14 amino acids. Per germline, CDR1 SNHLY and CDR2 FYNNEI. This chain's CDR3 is CASGQGANTGELFF. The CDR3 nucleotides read TGTGCCAGCGGACAGGGGGCGAACACCGGGGAGCTGTTTTTT.

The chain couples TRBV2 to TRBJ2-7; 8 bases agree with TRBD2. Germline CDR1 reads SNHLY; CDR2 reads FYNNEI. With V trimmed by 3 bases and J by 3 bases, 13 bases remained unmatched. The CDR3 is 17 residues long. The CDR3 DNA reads TGTGCCAGCAGTGATCTAGCGGGCCCTGGTCCGGGCTACGAGCAGTACTTC. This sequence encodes CASSDLAGPGPGYEQYF.

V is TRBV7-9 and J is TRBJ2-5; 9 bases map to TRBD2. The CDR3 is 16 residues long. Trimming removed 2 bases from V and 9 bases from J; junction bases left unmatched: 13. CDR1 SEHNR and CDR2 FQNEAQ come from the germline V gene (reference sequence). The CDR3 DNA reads TGTGCCAGCAGCTTAACGAGCGGGAGGCTCGTTGCGGCCCAGTACTTC. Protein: CASSLTSGRLVAAQYF.

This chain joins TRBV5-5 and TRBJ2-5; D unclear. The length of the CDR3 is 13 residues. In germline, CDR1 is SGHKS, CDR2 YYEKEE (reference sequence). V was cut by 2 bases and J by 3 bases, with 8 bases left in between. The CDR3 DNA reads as TGTGCCAGCAGCTTTCTAAGAGAAGAGACCCAGTACTTC. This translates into CASSFLREETQYF.

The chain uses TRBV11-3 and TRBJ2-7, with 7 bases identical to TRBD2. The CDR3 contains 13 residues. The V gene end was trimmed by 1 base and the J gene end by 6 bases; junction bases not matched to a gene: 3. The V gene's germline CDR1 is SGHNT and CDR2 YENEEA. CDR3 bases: TGTGCCAGCAGCTTAGCGGGGGGTAGCGAGCAGTACTTC. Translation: CASSLAGGSEQYF.

CDR3 sequence reads: CASSIAGGGGNEQFF. CDR3 sequence (DNA): TGTGCCAGCAGCATAGCGGGGGGTGGGGGGAATGAGCAGTTCTTC. This rearrangement joins TRBV11-2 to TRBJ2-1; 10 bases agree with TRBD2. Trimming took 5 bases from V and 7 from J; bases not matched to a gene: 8. This CDR3 region has 15 residues. Germline CDR1 SGHAT, CDR2 FQNNGV.

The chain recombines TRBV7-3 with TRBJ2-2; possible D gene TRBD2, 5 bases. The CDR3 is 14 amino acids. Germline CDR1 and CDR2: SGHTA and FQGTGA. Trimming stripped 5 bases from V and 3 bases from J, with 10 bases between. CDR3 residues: CASSLGVYTGELFF. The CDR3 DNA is TGTGCCAGCAGCCTCGGGGTTTACACCGGGGAGCTGTTTTTT.

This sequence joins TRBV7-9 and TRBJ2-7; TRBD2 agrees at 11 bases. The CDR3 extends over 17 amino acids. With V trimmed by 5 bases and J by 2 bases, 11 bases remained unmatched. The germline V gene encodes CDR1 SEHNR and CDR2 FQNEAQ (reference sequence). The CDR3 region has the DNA TGTGCCAGCAGCGCACCCACAACTAGCGGGGGTCCCTACGAGCAGTACTTC. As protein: CASSAPTTSGGPYEQYF.

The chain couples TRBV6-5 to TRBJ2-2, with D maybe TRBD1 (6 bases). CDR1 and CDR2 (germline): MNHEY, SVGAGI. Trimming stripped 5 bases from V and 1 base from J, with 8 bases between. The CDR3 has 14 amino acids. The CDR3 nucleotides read TGTGCCAGCAGTGCGGACAGGAACACCGGGGAGCTGTTTTTT. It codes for CASSADRNTGELFF.

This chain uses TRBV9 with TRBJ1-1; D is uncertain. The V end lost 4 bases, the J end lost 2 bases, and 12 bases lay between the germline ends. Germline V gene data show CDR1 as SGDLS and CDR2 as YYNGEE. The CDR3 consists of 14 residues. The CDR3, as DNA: TGTGCCAGCAGCCCAGTTGCGGGCAACACTGAAGCTTTCTTT. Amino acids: CASSPVAGNTEAFF.

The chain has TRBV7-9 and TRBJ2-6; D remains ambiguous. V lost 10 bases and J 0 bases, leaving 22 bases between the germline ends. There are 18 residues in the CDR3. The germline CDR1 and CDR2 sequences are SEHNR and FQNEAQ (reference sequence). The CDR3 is CAISTTRMDFSGANVLTF. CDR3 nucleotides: TGTGCCATCAGTACCACGCGGATGGATTTCTCTGGGGCCAACGTCCTGACTTTC.

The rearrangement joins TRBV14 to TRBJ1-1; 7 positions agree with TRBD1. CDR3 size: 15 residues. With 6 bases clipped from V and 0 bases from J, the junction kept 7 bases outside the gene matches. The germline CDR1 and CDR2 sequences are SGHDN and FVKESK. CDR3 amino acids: CASRRGQLMNTEAFF. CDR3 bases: TGTGCCAGCAGGCGGGGACAGCTTATGAACACTGAAGCTTTCTTT.

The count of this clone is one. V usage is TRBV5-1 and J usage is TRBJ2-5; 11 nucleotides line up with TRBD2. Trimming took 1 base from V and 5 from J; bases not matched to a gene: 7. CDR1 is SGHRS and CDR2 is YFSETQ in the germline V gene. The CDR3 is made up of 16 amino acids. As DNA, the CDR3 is TGCGCCAGCAGCTTGCAGACTAGCGGGGAATGGGAGACCCAGTACTTC. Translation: CASSLQTSGEWETQYF.

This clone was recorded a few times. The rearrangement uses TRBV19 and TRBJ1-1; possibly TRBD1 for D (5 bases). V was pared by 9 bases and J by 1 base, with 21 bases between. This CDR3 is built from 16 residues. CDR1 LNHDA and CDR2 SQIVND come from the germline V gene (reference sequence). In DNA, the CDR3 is TGTGCCAGCCGGGACGCCGGGAGGGCTGGGAACACTGAAGCTTTCTTT. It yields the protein CASRDAGRAGNTEAFF.

This CDR3 is CASSTDRARNTIYF. In DNA form, the CDR3 reads TGTGCCAGCAGCACCGACAGGGCCCGAAACACCATATATTTT. The rearrangement links TRBV7-9 to TRBJ1-3; TRBD1 aligns across 7 bases. The CDR3 is 14 amino acids. Germline loops: CDR1 SEHNR, CDR2 FQNEAQ (reference sequence). With 5 bases clipped from V and 5 bases from J, the junction kept 6 bases outside the gene matches.

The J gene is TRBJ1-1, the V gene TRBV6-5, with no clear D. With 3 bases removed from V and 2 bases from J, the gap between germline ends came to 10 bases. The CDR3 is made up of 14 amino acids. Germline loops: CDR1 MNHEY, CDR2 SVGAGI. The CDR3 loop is CASSYSAVNTEAFF. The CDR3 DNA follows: TGTGCCAGCAGTTATTCCGCAGTAAACACTGAAGCTTTCTTT.

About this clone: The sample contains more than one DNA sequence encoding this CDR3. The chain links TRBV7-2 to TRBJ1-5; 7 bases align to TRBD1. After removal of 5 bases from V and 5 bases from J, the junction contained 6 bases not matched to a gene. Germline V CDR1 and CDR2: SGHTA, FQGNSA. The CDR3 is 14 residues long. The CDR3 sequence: CASSPRQGDQPQHF. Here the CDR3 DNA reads TGTGCCAGCAGCCCCCGACAGGGAGATCAGCCCCAGCATTTT.